Sequencing of this T cell receptor beta chain was carried out in a study of metastatic and nonmetastatic thyroid tumors. Background on the study: Blood and tumor or nodule tissue repertoires from malignant and benign thyroid patients were compared.

Among the patients, none had received any treatment before thyroid surgery. MiXCR reprocessed the PCR reads for TCRdb. Of tens of thousands of clones listed, just under 25% are singletons. The CDR3 sequence is 12 residues long. Germline V gene lookup returns CDR1 SSHAT and CDR2 FNYEAQ (reference sequence). This receptor was taken from a female donor with papillary thyroid cancer or a benign thyroid nodule (not recorded which). Some clones in this sample may be carry-over from other donors' samples. This sequence joins TRBV7-7 and TRBJ2-1, with D tentatively TRBD2 (5 bases). The sample was blood. The CDR3 DNA is TGTGCTGCGAGCGGTCTTGACAATGAGCAGTTCTTC. Amino acid sequence: CAASGLDNEQFF. The full variable domain, with the rest looked up from reference TRBV7-7 and TRBJ2-1, is GAGVSQSPRYKVTKRGQDVTLRCDPISSHATLYWYQQALGQGPEFLTYFNYEAQPDKSGLPSDRFSAERPEGSISTLTIQRTEQRDSAMYRCAASGLDNEQFFGPGTRLTVL.